This T cell receptor (beta chain) was sequenced for a study of T cell responses to AZD1222 COVID-19 vaccine. The overall study: Second-dose timings of about 4 or about 12 weeks were pooled. Overall study results and limits: Baseline seropositivity characterized only six AZD1222 recipients. Clonal diversity was possibly underestimated, and the donors were mostly white British, with more females.

Per the germline V gene, CDR1 is LNHDA and CDR2 is SQIVND (reference sequence). The CDR3 extends over 14 amino acids. Trimming pared 8 bases from V and 8 bases from J, leaving 20 bases between. Of note for this clone: Its antigen is unidentified.

The assay was immunoSEQ multiplex PCR, and TCRdb's table has in-frame clones only and misses some. The profile shows about 150,000 clones, about nine tenths of them singletons. The V gene is TRBV19, the J gene TRBJ2-3, with no clear D. The specimen was peripheral blood, collected on day 0 of AZD1222 vaccination. The receptor was derived from an adult in good health. The CDR3 DNA sequence: TGTGCCAGTCAAGACTTAGCCCGGGTCGGTACGCAGTATTTT. Translating gives CASQDLARVGTQYF.